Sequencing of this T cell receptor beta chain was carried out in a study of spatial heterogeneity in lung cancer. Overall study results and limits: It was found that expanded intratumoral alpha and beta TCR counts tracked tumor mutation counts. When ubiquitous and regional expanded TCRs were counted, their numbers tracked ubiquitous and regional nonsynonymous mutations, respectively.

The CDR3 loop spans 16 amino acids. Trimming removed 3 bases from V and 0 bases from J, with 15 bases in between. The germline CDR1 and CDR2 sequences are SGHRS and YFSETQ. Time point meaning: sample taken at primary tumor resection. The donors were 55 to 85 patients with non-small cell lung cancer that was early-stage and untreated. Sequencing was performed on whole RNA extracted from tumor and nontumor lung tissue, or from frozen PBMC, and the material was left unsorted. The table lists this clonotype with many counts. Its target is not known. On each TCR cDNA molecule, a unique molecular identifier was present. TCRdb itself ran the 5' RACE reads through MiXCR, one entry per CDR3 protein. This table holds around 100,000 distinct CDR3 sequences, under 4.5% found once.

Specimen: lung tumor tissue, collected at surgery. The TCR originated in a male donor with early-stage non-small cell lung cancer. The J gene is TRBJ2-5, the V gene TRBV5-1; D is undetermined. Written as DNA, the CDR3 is TGCGCCAGCAGCTCCGGACCCACAAGGTACCAAGAGACCCAGTACTTC. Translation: CASSSGPTRYQETQYF. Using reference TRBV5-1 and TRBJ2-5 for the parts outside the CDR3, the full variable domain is KAGVTQTPRYLIKTRGQQVTLSCSPISGHRSVSWYQQTPGQGLQFLFEYFSETQRNKGNFPGRFSGRQFSNSRSEMNVSTLELGDSALYLCASSSGPTRYQETQYFGPGTRLLVL.